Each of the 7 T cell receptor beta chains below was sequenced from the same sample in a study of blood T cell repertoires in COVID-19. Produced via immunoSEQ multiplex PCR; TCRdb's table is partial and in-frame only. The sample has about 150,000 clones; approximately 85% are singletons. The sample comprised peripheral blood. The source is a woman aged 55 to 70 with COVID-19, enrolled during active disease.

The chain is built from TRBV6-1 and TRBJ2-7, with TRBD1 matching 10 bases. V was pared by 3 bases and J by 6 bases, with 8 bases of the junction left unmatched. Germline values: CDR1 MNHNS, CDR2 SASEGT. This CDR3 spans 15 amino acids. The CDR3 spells CASSERTGGLGEQYF. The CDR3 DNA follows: TGTGCCAGCAGTGAGAGGACAGGGGGTTTGGGCGAGCAGTACTTC.

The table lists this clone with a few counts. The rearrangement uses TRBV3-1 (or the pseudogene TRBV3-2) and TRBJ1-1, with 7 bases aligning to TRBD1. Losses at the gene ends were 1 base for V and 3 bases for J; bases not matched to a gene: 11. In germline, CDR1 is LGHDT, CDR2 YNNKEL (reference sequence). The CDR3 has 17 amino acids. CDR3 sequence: CASSQARWGQHYTEAFF. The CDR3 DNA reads TGTGCCAGCAGCCAAGCTCGTTGGGGACAGCATTACACTGAAGCTTTCTTT.

In DNA form, the CDR3 reads TGTGCCACCGAAGGAGGGACTGAAGCTTTCTTT. This translates into CATEGGTEAFF. The chain combines TRBV24-1 with TRBJ1-1; D not certain. The V end was cut by 9 bases, the J end by 5 bases, with 9 bases between. The CDR3 is 11 residues long. Germline lookup yields CDR1 KGHDR and CDR2 SFDVKD.

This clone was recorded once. The CDR3 region is CAWSGDRGAFSEAFF. In DNA form, the CDR3 reads TGTGCCTGGAGTGGAGACAGGGGAGCGTTTTCTGAAGCTTTCTTT. This chain uses TRBV30 with TRBJ1-1; the match to TRBD1 covers 8 bases. Germline trimming cut 1 base from V and 6 bases from J; bases unmatched to any gene: 10. This CDR3 is 15 amino acids long. In germline, CDR1 is GTSNPN, CDR2 SVGIG (reference sequence).

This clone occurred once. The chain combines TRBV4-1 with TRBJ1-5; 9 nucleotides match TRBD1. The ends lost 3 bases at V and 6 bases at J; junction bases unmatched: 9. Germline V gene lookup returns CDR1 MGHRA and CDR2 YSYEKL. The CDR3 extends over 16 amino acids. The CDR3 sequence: CASSHTGGAMGQPQHF. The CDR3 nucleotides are TGCGCCAGCAGCCATACAGGGGGCGCGATGGGTCAGCCCCAGCATTTT.

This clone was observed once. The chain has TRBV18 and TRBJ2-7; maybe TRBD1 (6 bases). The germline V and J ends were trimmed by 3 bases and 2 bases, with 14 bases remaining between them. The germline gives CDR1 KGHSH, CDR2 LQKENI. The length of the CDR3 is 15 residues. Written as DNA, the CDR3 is TGTGCCAGCTCACCCCTTGGGGGCCGCGCCTACGAGCAGTACGTC. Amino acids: CASSPLGGRAYEQYV.

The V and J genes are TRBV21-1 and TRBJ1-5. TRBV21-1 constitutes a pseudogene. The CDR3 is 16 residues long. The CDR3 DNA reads TGTGCCAGCAGCAAAGCCCCGGGAAGGCCGAATCAGCCCCAGCATTTT. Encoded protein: CASSKAPGRPNQPQHF.